A selection of T cell receptor beta chains follows, all from one sample in a study of cytomegalovirus exposure and HLA in healthy donors. Measured with immunoSEQ multiplex PCR; TCRdb has only the in-frame clones, and not every one. Among roughly 100,000 clones listed, approximately 80% were seen once. Sequencing was done on a sample of PBMCs. Receptors originate from a man between 25 and 39 years old in good health and CMV-seronegative. Both conserved end residues are part of each CDR3. Each record gives: CDR3 length, D gene, V gene, J gene, CDR3 protein. A D gene is named only where the DNA matches it firmly.

17	TRBD2	TRBV14	TRBJ2-3	CASSRVAGGPGTDTQYF
14	NA	TRBV28	TRBJ2-1	CASSYPVSRPEQFF
12	NA	TRBV2	TRBJ1-1	CARLTMNTEAFF
16	TRBD1	TRBV5-6	TRBJ1-2	CASSVSGTGGNYGYTF
14	NA	TRBV5-6	TRBJ2-7	CASSLGTVSYEQYF
16	NA	TRBV5-1	TRBJ2-3	CASSPQGTKSTDTQYF
16	NA	TRBV27	TRBJ2-2	CASRLAGTGVTGELFF
18	NA	TRBV9	TRBJ2-6	CASSVVAQPHSGANVLTF
15	NA	TRBV7-9	TRBJ1-2	CASSSVSGSDYGYTF
11	NA	TRBV27	TRBJ2-3	CARRNTDTQYF
18	TRBD2	TRBV4-1	TRBJ2-7	CASSQDLGVSGGAYEQYF
15	TRBD1	TRBV5-1	TRBJ2-3	CASSSGQFSTDTQYF
15	NA	TRBV28	TRBJ1-4	CASSFPGERAGKLFF